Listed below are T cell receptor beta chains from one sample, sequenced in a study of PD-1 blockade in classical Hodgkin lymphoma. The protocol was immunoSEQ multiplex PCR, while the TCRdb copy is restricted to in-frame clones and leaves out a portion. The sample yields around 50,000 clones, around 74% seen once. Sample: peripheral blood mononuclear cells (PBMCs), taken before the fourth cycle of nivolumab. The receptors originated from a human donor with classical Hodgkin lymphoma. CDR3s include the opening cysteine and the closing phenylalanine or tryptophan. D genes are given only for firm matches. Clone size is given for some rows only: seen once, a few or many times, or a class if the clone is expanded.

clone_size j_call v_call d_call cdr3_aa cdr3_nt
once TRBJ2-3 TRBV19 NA CASSIPGRKTDTQYF TGTGCCAGTAGTATCCCTGGACGGAAAACAGATACGCAGTATTTT
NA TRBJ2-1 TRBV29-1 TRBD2 CSVGTSRQFF TGCAGCGTCGGGACTAGTAGGCAGTTCTTC
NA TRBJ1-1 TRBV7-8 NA CASSFGRTEAFF TGTGCCAGCAGCTTCGGGCGCACTGAAGCTTTCTTT
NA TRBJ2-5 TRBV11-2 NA CASSLALRLPGQTQYF TGTGCCAGCAGCTTAGCGCTCAGATTACCTGGCCAGACCCAGTACTTC
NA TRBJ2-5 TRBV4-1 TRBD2 CASSQDSGSRETQYF TGCGCCAGCAGCCAAGACAGCGGGAGCAGGGAGACCCAGTACTTC
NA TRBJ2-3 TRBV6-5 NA CASSYSRDTQYF TGTGCCAGCAGTTACTCGCGGGATACGCAGTATTTT
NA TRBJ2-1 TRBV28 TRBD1 CASSATGVSYNEQFF TGTGCCAGCAGTGCAACAGGGGTTTCTTACAATGAGCAGTTCTTC
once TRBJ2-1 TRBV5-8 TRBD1 CASSPSDRSYYNEQFF TGTGCCAGCAGCCCATCGGACAGGTCCTACTACAATGAGCAGTTCTTC
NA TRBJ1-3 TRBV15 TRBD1 CATSRTQGATGNTIYF TGTGCCACCAGCAGAACACAGGGGGCCACTGGAAACACCATATATTTT
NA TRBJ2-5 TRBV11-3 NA CASSLGPQTQYF TGTGCCAGCAGCTTAGGCCCGCAGACCCAGTACTTC
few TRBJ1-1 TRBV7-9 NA CASSPTWANTEAFF TGTGCCAGCAGCCCTACGTGGGCAAACACTGAAGCTTTCTTT
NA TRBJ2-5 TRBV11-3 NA CASSLDREETQYF TGTGCCAGCAGCTTAGACAGGGAGGAGACCCAGTACTTC
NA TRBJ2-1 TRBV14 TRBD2 CASSQASGRSSEQFF TGTGCCAGCAGCCAAGCTAGCGGGAGGAGTTCTGAGCAGTTCTTC
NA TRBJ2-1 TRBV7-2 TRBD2 CASSFIVAGDEQFF TGTGCCAGCAGCTTTATAGTAGCGGGAGACGAGCAGTTCTTC
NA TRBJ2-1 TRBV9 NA CASSVAGVVPYNEQFF TGTGCCAGCAGCGTAGCGGGAGTCGTCCCGTACAATGAGCAGTTCTTC
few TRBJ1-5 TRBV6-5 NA CASTPRPRQPQHF TGTGCCAGCACCCCCCGGCCCAGGCAGCCCCAGCATTTT
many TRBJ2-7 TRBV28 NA CASSLSKEQYF TGTGCCAGCAGTTTGAGCAAGGAGCAGTACTTC
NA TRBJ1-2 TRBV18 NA CASSLQGNYGYTF TGTGCCAGCTCACTCCAGGGGAACTATGGCTACACCTTC
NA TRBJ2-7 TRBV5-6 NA CASSLSMGYEQYF TGTGCCAGCAGCTTGAGTATGGGGTACGAGCAGTACTTC
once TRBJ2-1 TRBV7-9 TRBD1 CASSPGTVRQFF TGTGCCAGCAGCCCCGGGACAGTACGGCAGTTCTTC
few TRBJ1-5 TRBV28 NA CATRTEINQPQHF TGTGCCACAAGGACGGAGATCAATCAGCCCCAGCATTTT
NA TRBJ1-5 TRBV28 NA CASRTRGWGADQPQHF TGTGCCAGCAGAACACGGGGATGGGGGGCCGATCAGCCCCAGCATTTT
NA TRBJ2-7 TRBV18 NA CASSPPLDSTWQYF TGTGCCAGCTCACCACCTCTTGATTCGACTTGGCAGTACTTC
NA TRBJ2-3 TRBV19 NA CASSIRDTQYF TGTGCCAGTAGTATCAGAGATACGCAGTATTTT
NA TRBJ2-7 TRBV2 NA CASSWPGVTGYEQYF TGTGCCAGCAGTTGGCCGGGAGTCACGGGCTACGAGCAGTACTTC
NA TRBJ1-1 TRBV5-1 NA CARFGGMTEAFF TGCGCCAGATTCGGGGGCATGACTGAAGCTTTCTTT
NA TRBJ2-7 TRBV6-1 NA CASTRWASYEQYF TGTGCCAGCACTCGATGGGCTAGCTACGAGCAGTACTTC
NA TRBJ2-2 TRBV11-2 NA CASSLVHTGELFF TGTGCCAGCAGCTTAGTCCATACCGGGGAGCTGTTTTTT
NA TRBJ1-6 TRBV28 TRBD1 CASSSPRTGNSPLHF TGTGCCAGCAGCTCCCCCCGGACAGGGAATTCACCCCTCCACTTT
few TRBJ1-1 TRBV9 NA CASSVGLSGTEAFF TGTGCCAGCAGCGTAGGACTTTCGGGGACTGAAGCTTTCTTT
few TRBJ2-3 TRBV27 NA CASRGLGTDTQYF TGTGCCAGCCGGGGTCTTGGCACAGATACGCAGTATTTT
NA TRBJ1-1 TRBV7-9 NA CASSEATFF TGTGCCAGCAGCGAGGCAACTTTCTTT
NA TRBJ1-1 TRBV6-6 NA CASSPEGGMNTEAFF TGTGCCAGCAGTCCGGAAGGGGGAATGAACACTGAAGCTTTCTTT
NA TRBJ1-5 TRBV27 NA CASSLFYGNQPQHF TGTGCCAGCAGTTTATTCTATGGCAATCAGCCCCAGCATTTT
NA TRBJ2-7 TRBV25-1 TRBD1 CASRGQGSYEQYF TGTGCCAGCAGGGGACAGGGGAGCTACGAGCAGTACTTC
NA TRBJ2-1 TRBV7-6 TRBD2 CASSKGLAGGPSYNEQFF TGTGCCAGCAGCAAGGGACTAGCGGGAGGGCCTTCCTACAATGAGCAGTTCTTC
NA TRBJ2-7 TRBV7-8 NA CASSPLVGGWGQYF TGTGCCAGCAGCCCACTAGTAGGCGGATGGGGGCAGTACTTC
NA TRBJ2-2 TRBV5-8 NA CASSPVGAGELFF TGTGCCAGCAGCCCCGTGGGGGCCGGGGAGCTGTTTTTT
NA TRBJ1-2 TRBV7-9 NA CASSLEVQKYTF TGTGCCAGCAGCTTAGAAGTTCAGAAATACACCTTC
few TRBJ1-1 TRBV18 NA CASSPQQNTEAFF TGTGCCAGCTCACCACAGCAGAACACTGAAGCTTTCTTT
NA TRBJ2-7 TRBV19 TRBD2 CASRVSGASGSFEQYF TGTGCCAGTAGAGTATCTGGGGCTAGCGGGAGTTTCGAGCAGTACTTC
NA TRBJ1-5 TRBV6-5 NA CASRPPFRSNQPQHF TGTGCCAGCAGACCTCCCTTTAGGAGCAATCAGCCCCAGCATTTT
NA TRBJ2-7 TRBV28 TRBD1 CASRPGGFTYEQYF TGTGCCAGCAGACCAGGGGGCTTTACCTACGAGCAGTACTTC
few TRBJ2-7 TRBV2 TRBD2 CASRGGTVGEQYF TGTGCCAGCAGGGGGGGGACGGTCGGCGAGCAGTACTTC
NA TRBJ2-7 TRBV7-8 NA CASSRPSGVYEQYF TGTGCCAGCAGCCGACCAAGCGGAGTCTACGAGCAGTACTTC
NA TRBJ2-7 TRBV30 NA CAWSVEDEQYF TGTGCCTGGAGTGTCGAAGACGAGCAGTACTTC